This TCR beta chain was sequenced for a study of CD8 T cells in ankylosing spondylitis. Notes on this clonotype: The antigen is unknown.

Findings and caveats of the study: Typical of ankylosing spondylitis blood, it appeared, was a TCR beta motif of eight highly homologous variants. As for the disease-linked clones, they showed a CD8+ phenotype and occurred at relatively low frequencies in peripheral blood.

Libraries for TCR beta were made by quantitative 5'-RACE with molecular barcodes. One entry per CDR3 protein results from TCRdb running MiXCR on the 5' RACE reads. The table has 100,000 to 150,000 distinct CDR3 sequences, 15% to 20% seen once; the top ten hold 30% to 35%. Deletions cut 1 base from V and 4 bases from J, with 10 bases between. The germline V gene has CDR1 SGHDN and CDR2 FVKESK. CDR3 size: 14 residues. The chain recombines TRBV14 with TRBJ2-5; no definite D call. The TCR sequence derives from a male donor with ankylosing spondylitis. Sequencing was performed on blood, either unsorted or a sorted T cell fraction (not recorded which). The CDR3 reads CASSQGHLVETQYF. In DNA, the CDR3 is TGTGCCAGCAGCCAAGGACACCTGGTAGAGACCCAGTACTTC.